This TCR beta chain derives from a study of identical twins. Points from the study as a whole: The same donors were not followed; conclusions instead depended on cross-sectional statistical analysis.

Each CDR3 protein gets one entry after TCRdb re-called the 5' RACE reads with MiXCR. This sample has some 500,000 distinct CDR3 sequences, with 9.6% found just once. This clonotype has just a few counts. What it binds is not known. This CDR3 region has 16 residues. Per the germline V gene, CDR1 is DFQATT and CDR2 is SNEGSKA (reference sequence). V was shortened by 0 bases and J by 6 bases, with 17 bases between the two germline ends. The data were also submitted as part of a second study, on yellow fever vaccine responses in identical twins.

This receptor was taken from a woman younger than 30 in good health. The chain combines TRBV20-1 with TRBJ2-2; the D gene could be TRBD1 or TRBD2 (7 bases each). Sequenced input: PBMCs. In DNA, the CDR3 is TGCAGTGCTAGAGATTCCAGCGGGACAGATTCCGGGGAGCTGTTTTTT. Its translation is CSARDSSGTDSGELFF.